Below are 24 T cell receptor beta chains sequenced from a single sample in a study of memory CD4+ T cells and cytomegalovirus serostatus. The sort gate was single viable CD3+CD4+CD8-CD45RO+ cells for memory CD4+ T cells. Sequencing used immunoSEQ multiplex PCR; TCRdb keeps in-frame clones, though not all of them. This table holds about 58,000 clones, about four fifths found once. Sequenced material: memory CD4+ T cells from blood. Receptor source: an adult in good health and CMV-seronegative. Some clones in this sample may be carry-over from other donors' samples.

V gene TRBV5-6 combines with J gene TRBJ2-3; 8 bases line up with TRBD2. The CDR3 length is 15 residues. Germline loops: CDR1 SGHDT, CDR2 YYEEEE. The ends lost 3 bases at V and 3 bases at J; junction bases unmatched: 6. CDR3 coding DNA: TGTGCCAGCAGCTCCCGAGTAGCGGGAACAGATACGCAGTATTTT. This encodes CASSSRVAGTDTQYF.

This chain joins TRBV30 and TRBJ2-5; 13 positions agree with TRBD2. CDR1 is GTSNPN, CDR2 SVGIG, per germline (reference sequence). The V and J ends lost 1 base and 5 bases, in that order; junction bases with no gene match: 7. This CDR3 spans 16 amino acids. In nucleotides, the CDR3 is TGTGCCTGGAGTGATCCGGGACTAGCGGGGAGGGAGACCCAGTACTTC. Residues: CAWSDPGLAGRETQYF.

The chain recombines TRBV5-4 with TRBJ2-1, with 12 bases fitting TRBD2. Per germline, CDR1 SGHNT and CDR2 YYREEE (reference sequence). The trim removed 4 bases at V and 5 bases at J, leaving 7 bases unmatched. CDR3 length: 16 amino acids. The CDR3 region is CASSRGLAGRHNEQFF. The CDR3 coding sequence is TGTGCCAGCAGCCGTGGACTAGCGGGAAGACACAATGAGCAGTTCTTC.

The chain employs TRBV6-6 and TRBJ2-5; D possibly matches TRBD1 or TRBD2 (6 bases each). This CDR3 contains 15 residues. Trimming took off 6 bases at V and 5 bases at J, with 19 bases between the two ends. The germline gives CDR1 MNHNY, CDR2 SVGAGI (reference sequence). The CDR3 region is CASSLEAGRGETQYF. CDR3 in DNA: TGTGCCAGCAGCCTAGAGGCGGGAAGGGGGGAGACCCAGTACTTC.

The chain employs TRBV19 and TRBJ1-3; D remains ambiguous. This CDR3 region has 15 residues. V lost 6 bases, J lost 3 bases, and 15 bases lay in between. Germline loops: CDR1 LNHDA, CDR2 SQIVND (reference sequence). The CDR3 here is CASSPNARNGNTIYF. The CDR3 bases are TGTGCCAGTAGCCCGAATGCCAGAAATGGAAACACCATATATTTT.

This clone showed up just once. This chain links TRBV5-1 with TRBJ2-1; D not certain. Germline assignment: CDR1 SGHRS and CDR2 YFSETQ. V lost 5 bases and J 1 base, leaving 10 bases between the germline ends. The CDR3 has 14 residues. Here the CDR3 DNA reads TGCGCCAGCAGATCGGGTGAATCCTACAATGAGCAGTTCTTC. It yields the protein CASRSGESYNEQFF.

V usage is TRBV2 and J usage is TRBJ1-5, with a tentative D call TRBD1 (5 bases). The V and J ends lost 7 bases and 9 bases respectively, with 22 bases between them. Germline values: CDR1 SNHLY, CDR2 FYNNEI. The CDR3 totals 15 residues. The CDR3 DNA reads as TGTGCCAGCATAAGGGACGGCAACTTGAATGGGCCCCAGCATTTT. Protein sequence: CASIRDGNLNGPQHF.

This chain joins TRBV10-1 and TRBJ2-3, with 7 bases that match TRBD1. Germline trimming cut 8 bases from V and 1 base from J; bases unmatched to any gene: 3. Germline V CDR1 and CDR2: WNHNN, SYGVQD (reference sequence). This CDR3 has 13 amino acids. The CDR3 DNA sequence: TGCGCCAGCGGGACAGACCGCACAGATACGCAGTATTTT. Protein sequence: CASGTDRTDTQYF.

This rearrangement joins TRBV30 to TRBJ1-1; possibly TRBD1 for D (6 bases). The CDR3 extends over 12 amino acids. V was cut by 0 bases and J by 7 bases, with 9 bases left in between. Germline V lookup: CDR1 GTSNPN, CDR2 SVGIG (reference sequence). CDR3 amino acids: CAWSVGGHEAFF. CDR3 sequence (DNA): TGTGCCTGGAGTGTGGGGGGCCATGAAGCTTTCTTT. Drawing the rest from reference TRBV30 and TRBJ1-1, the complete variable domain is SQTIHQWPATLVQPVGSPLSLECTVEGTSNPNLYWYRQAAGRGLQLLFYSVGIGQISSEVPQNLSASRPQDRQFILSSKKLLLSDSGFYLCAWSVGGHEAFFGQGTRLTVV.

This chain uses TRBV28 with TRBJ2-3, with 14 nucleotides matching TRBD2. Germline trimming cut 5 bases from V and 3 bases from J; bases unmatched to any gene: 4. Germline V gene data show CDR1 as MDHEN and CDR2 as SYDVKM. The CDR3 extends over 16 amino acids. DNA for the CDR3: TGTGCCAGCAGTCCCGGGACTAGCGGGAGTACAGATACGCAGTATTTT. It specifies CASSPGTSGSTDTQYF.

The chain links TRBV28 to TRBJ1-4, with D maybe TRBD1 (5 bases). The CDR3 spans 13 residues. V was trimmed by 4 bases and J by 5 bases, leaving 8 bases between them. CDR1 is MDHEN, CDR2 SYDVKM, per germline. CDR3 sequence reads: CASSYAGNEKLFF. For the CDR3, the DNA is TGTGCCAGCAGTTACGCAGGGAATGAAAAACTGTTTTTT.

The chain links TRBV28 to TRBJ2-3; TRBD2 matches 7 bases. CDR3 length: 14 amino acids. The trim removed 2 bases at V and 6 bases at J, leaving 5 bases unmatched. Germline loops: CDR1 MDHEN, CDR2 SYDVKM. CDR3 protein: CASSLGGREDTQYF. The CDR3, as DNA: TGTGCCAGCAGTTTAGGGGGGAGGGAGGATACGCAGTATTTT.

Only one count was recorded for this clone. The chain couples TRBV6-6 to TRBJ2-3, with a tentative D call TRBD1 (7 bases). With 8 bases removed from V and 6 bases from J, the gap between germline ends came to 15 bases. CDR3 length: 13 amino acids. Germline CDR1 and CDR2: MNHNY and SVGAGI (reference sequence). The CDR3 DNA follows: TGTGCCAGCCAGGGGGAACGGGGGGATACGCAGTATTTT. Protein: CASQGERGDTQYF.

The chain joins TRBV19 to TRBJ1-2; D might be TRBD1 (6 bases). Germline loops: CDR1 LNHDA, CDR2 SQIVND (reference sequence). The V end was cut by 10 bases, the J end by 5 bases, with 14 bases between. This CDR3 contains 12 residues. CDR3 DNA: TGTGCCACCTCAACAGGGAGGTATGGCTACACCTTC. Translating gives CATSTGRYGYTF.

The chain employs TRBV5-1 and TRBJ2-1; possibly TRBD2 for D (5 bases). The germline gives CDR1 SGHRS, CDR2 YFSETQ. The V end lost 4 bases, the J end lost 0 bases, and 20 bases lay between the germline ends. The CDR3 contains 18 residues. The CDR3 spells CASSSPTSGRSSYNEQFF. The DNA of the CDR3 is TGCGCCAGCAGCAGCCCGACAAGCGGTCGAAGCTCCTACAATGAGCAGTTCTTC.

This clone was observed a handful of times. The chain has TRBV19 and TRBJ2-6; unclear D gene. The CDR3 extends over 17 amino acids. Trimming left V 6 bases short and J 0 bases short, with 15 bases between. Germline V gene lookup returns CDR1 LNHDA and CDR2 SQIVND (reference sequence). CDR3 in amino acids: CASSPQTVSSGANVLTF. CDR3 coding DNA: TGTGCCAGTAGCCCCCAGACGGTGAGCTCTGGGGCCAACGTCCTGACTTTC.

The chain is built from TRBV6-6 and TRBJ2-3; the match to TRBD1 covers 9 bases. The CDR3 contains 16 residues. V lost 2 bases, J lost 4 bases, and 7 bases stayed unmatched. Germline V gene sequence: CDR1 MNHNY, CDR2 SVGAGI (reference sequence). CDR3 coding DNA: TGTGCCAGCAGTTACCTGGGGACAGGGTCAGCAGATACGCAGTATTTT. Protein sequence: CASSYLGTGSADTQYF.

The CDR3 is CASSLRGRGRPGETQYF. The DNA of the CDR3 is TGTGCCAGCAGTTTAAGGGGACGTGGGAGACCCGGGGAGACCCAGTACTTC. The V gene is TRBV28, the J gene TRBJ2-5; D assignment may be TRBD1 or TRBD2 (5 bases each). V gave up 2 bases and J gave up 5 bases, with 21 bases separating them. The CDR3 sequence is 17 residues long. In germline, CDR1 is MDHEN, CDR2 SYDVKM.

This chain links TRBV28 with TRBJ1-4; D gene unclear. The CDR3 is 12 residues long. The germline CDR1 and CDR2 sequences are MDHEN and SYDVKM. V was shortened by 5 bases and J by 5 bases, with 6 bases between the two germline ends. The CDR3 nucleotides read TGTGCCAGCAGTCGACTCAATGAAAAACTGTTTTTT. It codes for CASSRLNEKLFF.

The chain carries TRBV7-2 and TRBJ2-3; D is ambiguous. The CDR3 covers 13 residues. Germline CDR1 reads SGHTA; CDR2 reads FQGNSA. Trimming removed 1 base from V and 7 bases from J, with 9 bases in between. CDR3 DNA sequence: TGTGCCAGCAGCTTAGAGGAGTCGAATACGCAGTATTTT. Translation: CASSLEESNTQYF.

This clone was observed a handful of times. The chain combines TRBV30 with TRBJ1-1, with unresolved D. V was pared by 2 bases and J by 5 bases, with 9 bases between. The germline V gene encodes CDR1 GTSNPN and CDR2 SVGIG (reference sequence). The CDR3 covers 12 residues. For the CDR3, the DNA is TGTGCCTGGAGTTTGGAGGATACTGAAGCTTTCTTT. Protein: CAWSLEDTEAFF.

The gene calls are TRBV2 and TRBJ1-5; TRBD1 might be the D (6 bases). This CDR3 region has 13 residues. Trimming stripped 7 bases from V and 4 bases from J, with 11 bases between. The germline CDR1 and CDR2 sequences are SNHLY and FYNNEI. CDR3 coding DNA: TGTGCCAGCATGGTAGACAGGAATCAGCCCCAGCATTTT. It translates to CASMVDRNQPQHF.

The J gene is TRBJ1-2, the V gene TRBV5-1, with TRBD1 matching over 8 bases. V trimming: 3 bases; J trimming: 2 bases; junction bases outside the gene matches: 9. Per germline, CDR1 SGHRS and CDR2 YFSETQ. The CDR3 is 16 residues long. The CDR3 here is CASSSPGTGRNYGYTF. The CDR3 DNA reads TGCGCCAGCAGCTCACCCGGGACAGGTCGAAACTATGGCTACACCTTC.

The chain links TRBV30 to TRBJ2-3, with D possibly TRBD2 on 5 matching bases. Germline CDR1 GTSNPN, CDR2 SVGIG (reference sequence). V gave up 0 bases and J gave up 3 bases, with 13 bases separating them. The CDR3 runs to 15 residues. CDR3 amino acids: CAWSVPPGETDTQYF. DNA for the CDR3: TGTGCCTGGAGTGTACCCCCCGGGGAGACAGATACGCAGTATTTT.